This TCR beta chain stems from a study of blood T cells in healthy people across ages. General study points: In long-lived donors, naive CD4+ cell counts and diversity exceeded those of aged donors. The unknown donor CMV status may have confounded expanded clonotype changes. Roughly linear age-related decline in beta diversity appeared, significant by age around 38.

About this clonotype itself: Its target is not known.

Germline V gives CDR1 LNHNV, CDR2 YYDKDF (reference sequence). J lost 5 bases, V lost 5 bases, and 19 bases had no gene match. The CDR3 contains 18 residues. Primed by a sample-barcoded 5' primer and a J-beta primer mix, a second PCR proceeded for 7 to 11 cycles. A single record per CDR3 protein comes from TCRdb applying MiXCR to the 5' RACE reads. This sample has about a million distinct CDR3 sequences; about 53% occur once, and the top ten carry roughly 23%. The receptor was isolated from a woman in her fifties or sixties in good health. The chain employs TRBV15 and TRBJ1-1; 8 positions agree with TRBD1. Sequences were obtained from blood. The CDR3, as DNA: TGTGCCACCAGCTCGACCGTACGTTGGGCACAGGGGGATACTGAAGCTTTCTTT. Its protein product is CATSSTVRWAQGDTEAFF.